The source of this T cell receptor (beta chain) is a study of blood T cell repertoires in COVID-19. Study background: Acute and convalescent COVID-19 specimens originated in the United States, Italy and Spain.

Source study methods: Reference gene primer amplification in the assay estimated nucleated cell counts. Profiled with immunoSEQ multiplex PCR; TCRdb holds only in-frame clones, not every one. V and J calls and clone size are copied from that table; D and trimming were computed from the DNA. The sample lists nearly 95,000 clones, around 87% seen once, with approximately 7.4% in the top ten. Germline values: CDR1 SGDLS, CDR2 YYNGEE. The V gene end was trimmed by 1 base and the J gene end by 2 bases; junction bases not matched to a gene: 4. CDR3 length: 15 amino acids. The source material was peripheral blood. The receptor comes from a human donor with acute or convalescent COVID-19. The donor label of this sample is uncertain. The chain links TRBV9 to TRBJ1-2; 8 bases match TRBD1. CDR3 sequence reads: CASSVLGTGNYGYTF. The CDR3 region has the DNA TGTGCCAGCAGCGTACTTGGGACAGGAAACTATGGCTACACCTTC.